Below, one TCR beta chain is given with its context. The protocol was immunoSEQ multiplex PCR, while the TCRdb copy is restricted to in-frame clones and leaves out a portion. The profile shows about 1.5 million clones, around 95% of them singletons. This sample is part of a study of shared clonotypes between healthy human individuals. V gave up 3 bases and J gave up 5 bases; unmatched junction bases: 6. Germline CDR1 reads MNHEY; CDR2 reads SMNVEV (reference sequence). CDR3 length: 15 residues. Sequenced material: naive CD4+ T cells sorted from blood. Indicated subset: CD45RA+ positively selected. This TCR was sampled from a man aged 30 to 45 in good health. The chain employs TRBV27 and TRBJ2-1, with 8 nucleotides matching TRBD2. CDR3: CASSFLTSANNEQFF. CDR3 sequence (DNA): TGTGCCAGCAGTTTTCTGACTAGCGCGAACAATGAGCAGTTCTTC.